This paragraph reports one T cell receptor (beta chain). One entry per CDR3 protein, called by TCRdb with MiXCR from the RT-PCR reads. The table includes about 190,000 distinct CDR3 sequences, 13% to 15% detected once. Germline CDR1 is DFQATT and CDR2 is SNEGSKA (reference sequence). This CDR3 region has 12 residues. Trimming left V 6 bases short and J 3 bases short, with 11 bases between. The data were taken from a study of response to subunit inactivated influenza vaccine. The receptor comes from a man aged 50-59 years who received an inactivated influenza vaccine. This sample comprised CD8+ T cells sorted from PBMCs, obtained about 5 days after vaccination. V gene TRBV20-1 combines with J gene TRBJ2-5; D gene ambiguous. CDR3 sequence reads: CSAPGSEETQYF. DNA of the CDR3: TGCAGTGCCCCGGGTTCGGAAGAGACCCAGTACTTC.